This T cell receptor beta chain was sequenced in a study of cytomegalovirus exposure and HLA in healthy donors. General study findings and limits: Later genetic work tied a missense DCLRE1C variant to beta-chain V and J trimming.

Comments on this clone: The target antigen is unknown.

Germline loops: CDR1 SGHTA, CDR2 FQGTGA. This CDR3 has 13 residues. The V and J ends lost 5 bases and 5 bases respectively, with 7 bases between them. Use of 60 Vbeta and 13 Jbeta primers characterized the PCR. Using immunoSEQ multiplex PCR, the repertoire was profiled, and TCRdb retains in-frame clones only, with some absent. The table shows about 150,000 clones, with almost 75% occurring only once. The sequencing sample was made of PBMCs. The chain joins TRBV7-3 to TRBJ1-6, with a tentative D call TRBD1 (5 bases). The receptor was derived from a woman aged 18-29 years in good health and CMV-seropositive. CDR3: CASSQGDNSPLHF. CDR3 in DNA: TGTGCCAGCAGCCAAGGGGATAATTCACCCCTCCACTTT.